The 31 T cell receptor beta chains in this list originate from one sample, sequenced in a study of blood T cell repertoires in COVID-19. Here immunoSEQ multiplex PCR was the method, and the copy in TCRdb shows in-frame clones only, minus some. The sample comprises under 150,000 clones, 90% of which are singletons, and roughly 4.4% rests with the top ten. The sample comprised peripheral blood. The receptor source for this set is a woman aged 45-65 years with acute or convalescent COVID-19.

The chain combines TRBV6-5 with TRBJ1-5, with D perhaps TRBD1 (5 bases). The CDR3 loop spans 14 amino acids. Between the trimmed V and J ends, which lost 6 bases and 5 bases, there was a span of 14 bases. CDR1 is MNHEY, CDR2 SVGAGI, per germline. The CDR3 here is CASSPGGADQPQHF. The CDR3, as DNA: TGTGCCAGCAGCCCCGGAGGGGCGGATCAGCCCCAGCATTTT.

In nucleotides, the CDR3 is TGTGCCAGCAGCTTAGGAGCAACGGGAAGGTATGAAGGCTACACCTTC. Amino acids: CASSLGATGRYEGYTF. The chain uses TRBV7-9 and TRBJ1-2; D is undetermined. This CDR3 comprises 16 residues. CDR1 is SEHNR and CDR2 is FQNEAQ in the germline V gene (reference sequence). Trimming pared 1 base from V and 8 bases from J, leaving 20 bases between.

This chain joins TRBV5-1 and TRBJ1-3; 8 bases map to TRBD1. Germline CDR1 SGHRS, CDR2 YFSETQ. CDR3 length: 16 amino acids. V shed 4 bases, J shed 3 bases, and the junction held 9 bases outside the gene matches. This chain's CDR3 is CASSVGTGGLGNTIYF. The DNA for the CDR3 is TGCGCCAGCAGCGTGGGGACAGGTGGGCTTGGAAACACCATATATTTT.

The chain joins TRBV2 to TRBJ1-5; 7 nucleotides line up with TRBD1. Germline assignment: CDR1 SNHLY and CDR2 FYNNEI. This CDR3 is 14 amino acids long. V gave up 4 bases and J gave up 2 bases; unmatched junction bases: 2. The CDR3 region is CASSVGQGNQPQHF. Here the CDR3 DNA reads TGTGCCAGCAGTGTAGGACAGGGCAATCAGCCCCAGCATTTT.

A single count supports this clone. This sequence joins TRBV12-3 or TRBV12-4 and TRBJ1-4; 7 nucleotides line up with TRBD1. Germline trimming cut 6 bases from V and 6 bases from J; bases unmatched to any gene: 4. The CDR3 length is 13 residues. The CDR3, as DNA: TGTGCCAGCAGATCCGGGACAGATGAAAAACTGTTTTTT. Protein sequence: CASRSGTDEKLFF.

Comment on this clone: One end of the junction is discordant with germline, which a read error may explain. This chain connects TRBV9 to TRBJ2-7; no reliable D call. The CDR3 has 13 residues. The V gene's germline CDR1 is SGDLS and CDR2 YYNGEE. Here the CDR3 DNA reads TGTGCCAGCAGCGTAGATAACTCCAACGAGCAGTACTTC. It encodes CASSVDNSNEQYF. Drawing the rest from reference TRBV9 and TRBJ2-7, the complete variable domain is DSGVTQTPKHLITATGQRVTLRCSPRSGDLSVYWYQQSLDQGLQFLIQYYNGEERAKGNILERFSAQQFPDLHSELNLSSLELGDSALYFCASSVDNSNEQYFGPGTRLTVT.

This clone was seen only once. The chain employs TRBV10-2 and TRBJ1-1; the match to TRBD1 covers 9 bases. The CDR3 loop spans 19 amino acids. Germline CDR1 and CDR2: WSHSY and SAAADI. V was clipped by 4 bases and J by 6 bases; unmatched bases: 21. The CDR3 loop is CASSATGGASLSTSSEAFF. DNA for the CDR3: TGCGCCAGCAGTGCTACAGGGGGCGCGTCCCTATCAACCTCTTCTGAAGCTTTCTTT.

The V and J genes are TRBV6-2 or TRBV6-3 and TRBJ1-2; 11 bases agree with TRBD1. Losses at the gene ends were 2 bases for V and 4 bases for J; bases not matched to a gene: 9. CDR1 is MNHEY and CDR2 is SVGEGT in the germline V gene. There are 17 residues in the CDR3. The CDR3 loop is CASSYAKDRGQSYGYTF. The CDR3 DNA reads TGTGCCAGCAGTTACGCAAAGGACAGGGGGCAGAGCTATGGCTACACCTTC.

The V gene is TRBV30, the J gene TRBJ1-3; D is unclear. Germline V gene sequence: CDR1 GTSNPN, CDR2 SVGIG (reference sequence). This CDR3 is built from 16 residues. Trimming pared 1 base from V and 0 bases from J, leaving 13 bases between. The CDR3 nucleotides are TGTGCCTGGAGTGGGGGAGGCCGCATCTCTGGAAACACCATATATTTT. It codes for CAWSGGGRISGNTIYF.

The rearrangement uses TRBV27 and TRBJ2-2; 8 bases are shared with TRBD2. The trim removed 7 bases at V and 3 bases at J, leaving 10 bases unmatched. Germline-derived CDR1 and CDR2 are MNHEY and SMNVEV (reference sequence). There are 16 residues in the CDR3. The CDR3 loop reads CASTFSSGSYTGELFF. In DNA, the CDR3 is TGTGCCAGCACCTTCTCGAGCGGGAGTTACACCGGGGAGCTGTTTTTT.

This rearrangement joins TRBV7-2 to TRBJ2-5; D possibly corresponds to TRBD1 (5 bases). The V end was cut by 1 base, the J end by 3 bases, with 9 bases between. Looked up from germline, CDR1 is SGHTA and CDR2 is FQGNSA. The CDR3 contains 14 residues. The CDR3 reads CASSLVLGEETQYF. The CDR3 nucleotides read TGTGCCAGCAGCTTAGTCCTAGGGGAAGAGACCCAGTACTTC.

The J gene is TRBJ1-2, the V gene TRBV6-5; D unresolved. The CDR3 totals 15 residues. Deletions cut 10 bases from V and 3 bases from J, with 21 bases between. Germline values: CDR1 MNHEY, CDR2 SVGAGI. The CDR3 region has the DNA TGTGCCACTACAAAGCGCGGGTTAAAAGACTATGGCTACACCTTC. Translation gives CATTKRGLKDYGYTF.

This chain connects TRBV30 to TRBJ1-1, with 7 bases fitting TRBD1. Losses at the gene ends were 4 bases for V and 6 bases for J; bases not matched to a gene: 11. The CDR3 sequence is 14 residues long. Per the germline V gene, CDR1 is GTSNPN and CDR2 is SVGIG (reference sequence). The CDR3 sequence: CAWIPGTANPEAFF. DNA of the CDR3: TGTGCCTGGATTCCCGGGACAGCCAACCCTGAAGCTTTCTTT.

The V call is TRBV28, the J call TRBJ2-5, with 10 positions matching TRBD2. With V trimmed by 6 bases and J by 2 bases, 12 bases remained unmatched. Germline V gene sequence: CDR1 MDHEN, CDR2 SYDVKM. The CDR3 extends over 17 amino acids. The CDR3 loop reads CASRPFPLAGDQETQYF. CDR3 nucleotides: TGTGCCAGCAGACCCTTCCCTCTAGCGGGAGATCAAGAGACCCAGTACTTC.

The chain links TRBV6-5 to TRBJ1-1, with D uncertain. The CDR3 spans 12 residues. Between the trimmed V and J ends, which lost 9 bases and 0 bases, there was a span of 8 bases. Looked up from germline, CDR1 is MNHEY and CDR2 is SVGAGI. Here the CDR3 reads CASRKMNTEAFF. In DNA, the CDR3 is TGTGCCAGTAGAAAGATGAACACTGAAGCTTTCTTT.

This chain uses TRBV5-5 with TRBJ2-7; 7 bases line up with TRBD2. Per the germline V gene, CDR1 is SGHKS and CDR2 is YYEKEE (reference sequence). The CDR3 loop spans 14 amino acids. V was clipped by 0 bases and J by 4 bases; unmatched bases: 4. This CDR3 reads CASSLVVSGYEQYF. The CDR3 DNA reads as TGTGCCAGCAGCTTGGTAGTTAGCGGGTACGAGCAGTACTTC.

CDR3 amino acids: CASKDRGRGAFF. The CDR3 nucleotides are TGTGCCAGTAAAGACAGGGGTCGTGGAGCTTTCTTT. The rearrangement links TRBV19 to TRBJ1-1; 8 bases fit TRBD1. CDR1 LNHDA and CDR2 SQIVND come from the germline V gene (reference sequence). This CDR3 is 12 amino acids long. With 7 bases clipped from V and 10 bases from J, the junction kept 8 bases outside the gene matches. Supplemented by reference TRBV19 and TRBJ1-1, the full variable domain reads DGGITQSPKYLFRKEGQNVTLSCEQNLNHDAMYWYRQDPGQGLRLIYYSQIVNDFQKGDIAEGYSVSREKKESFPLTVTSAQKNPTAFYLCASKDRGRGAFFGQGTRLTVV.

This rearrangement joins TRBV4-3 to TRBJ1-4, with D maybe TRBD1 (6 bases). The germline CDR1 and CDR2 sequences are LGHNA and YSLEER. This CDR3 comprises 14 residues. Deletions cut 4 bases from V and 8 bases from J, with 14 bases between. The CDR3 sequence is CASSPSGQTEKLFF. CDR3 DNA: TGCGCCAGCAGCCCCTCAGGACAGACGGAAAAACTGTTTTTT.

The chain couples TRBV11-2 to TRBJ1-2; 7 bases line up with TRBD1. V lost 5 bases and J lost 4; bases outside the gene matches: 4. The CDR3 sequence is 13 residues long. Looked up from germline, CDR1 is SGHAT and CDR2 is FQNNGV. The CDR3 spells CASSPGQTYGYTF. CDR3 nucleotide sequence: TGTGCCAGCAGCCCGGGACAGACCTATGGCTACACCTTC.

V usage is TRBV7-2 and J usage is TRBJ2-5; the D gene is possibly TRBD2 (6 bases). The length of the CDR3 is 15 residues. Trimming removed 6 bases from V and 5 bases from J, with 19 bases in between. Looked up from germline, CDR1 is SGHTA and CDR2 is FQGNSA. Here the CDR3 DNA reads TGTGCCAGCAGGGCAGGAGGGGTCTTTGGCGAGACCCAGTACTTC. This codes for CASRAGGVFGETQYF.

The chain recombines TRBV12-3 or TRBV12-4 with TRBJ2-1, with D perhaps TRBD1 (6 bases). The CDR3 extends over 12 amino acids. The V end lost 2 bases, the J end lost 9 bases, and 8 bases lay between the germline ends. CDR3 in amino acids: CASSLLGGEQFF. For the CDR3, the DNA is TGTGCCAGCAGTTTATTAGGGGGTGAGCAGTTCTTC.

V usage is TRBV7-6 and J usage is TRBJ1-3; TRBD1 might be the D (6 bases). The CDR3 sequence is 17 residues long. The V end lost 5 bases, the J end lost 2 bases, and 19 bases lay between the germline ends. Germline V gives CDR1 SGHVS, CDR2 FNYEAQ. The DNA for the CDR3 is TGTGCCAGCAGCATGTCAACAGGGTATGGGGCTGGAAACACCATATATTTT. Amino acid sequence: CASSMSTGYGAGNTIYF.

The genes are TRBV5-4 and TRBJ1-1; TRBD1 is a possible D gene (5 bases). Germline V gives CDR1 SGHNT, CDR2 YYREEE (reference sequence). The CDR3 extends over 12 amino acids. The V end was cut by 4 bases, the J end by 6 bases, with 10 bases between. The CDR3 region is CASSLTGSEAFF. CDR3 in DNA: TGTGCCAGCAGCCTCACAGGCTCTGAAGCTTTCTTT.

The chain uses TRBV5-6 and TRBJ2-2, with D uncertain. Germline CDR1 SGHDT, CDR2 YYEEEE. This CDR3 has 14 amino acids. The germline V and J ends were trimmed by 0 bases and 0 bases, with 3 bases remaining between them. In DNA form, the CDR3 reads TGTGCCAGCAGCTTGGATACGAACACCGGGGAGCTGTTTTTT. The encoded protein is CASSLDTNTGELFF. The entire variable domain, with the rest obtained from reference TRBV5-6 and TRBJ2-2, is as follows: DAGVTQSPTHLIKTRGQQVTLRCSPKSGHDTVSWYQQALGQGPQFIFQYYEEEERQRGNFPDRFSGHQFPNYSSELNVNALLLGDSALYLCASSLDTNTGELFFGEGSRLTVL.

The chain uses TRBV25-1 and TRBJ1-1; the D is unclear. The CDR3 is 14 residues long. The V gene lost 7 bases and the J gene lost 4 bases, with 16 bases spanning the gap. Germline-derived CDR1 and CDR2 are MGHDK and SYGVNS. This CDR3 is CASTLQSFGTEAFF. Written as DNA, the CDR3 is TGTGCCAGCACACTCCAATCATTTGGCACTGAAGCTTTCTTT.

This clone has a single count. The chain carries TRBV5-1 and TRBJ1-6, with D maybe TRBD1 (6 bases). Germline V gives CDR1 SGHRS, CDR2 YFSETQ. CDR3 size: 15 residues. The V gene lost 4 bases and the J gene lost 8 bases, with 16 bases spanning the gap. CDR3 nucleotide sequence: TGCGCCAGCAGCCCTACAGGGTCTGCTTATTCACCCCTCCACTTT. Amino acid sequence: CASSPTGSAYSPLHF.

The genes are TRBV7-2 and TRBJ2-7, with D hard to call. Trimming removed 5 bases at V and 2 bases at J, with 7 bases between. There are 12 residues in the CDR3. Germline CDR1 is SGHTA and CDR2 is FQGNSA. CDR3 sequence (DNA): TGTGCCAGCAGCCTTACAACCTACGAGCAGTACTTC. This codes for CASSLTTYEQYF.

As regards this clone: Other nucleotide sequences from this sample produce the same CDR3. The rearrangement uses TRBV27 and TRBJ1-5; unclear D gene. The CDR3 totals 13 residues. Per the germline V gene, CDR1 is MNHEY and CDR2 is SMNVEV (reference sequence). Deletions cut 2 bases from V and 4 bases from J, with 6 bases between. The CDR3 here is CASSLTENQPQHF. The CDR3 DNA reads TGTGCCAGCAGTTTAACAGAAAATCAGCCCCAGCATTTT.

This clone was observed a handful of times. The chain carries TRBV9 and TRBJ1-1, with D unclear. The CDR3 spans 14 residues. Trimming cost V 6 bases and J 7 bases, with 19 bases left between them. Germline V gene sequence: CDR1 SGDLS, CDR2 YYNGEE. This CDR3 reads CASNQGGGDDEAFF. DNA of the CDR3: TGTGCCAGCAACCAAGGAGGTGGAGATGATGAAGCTTTCTTT.

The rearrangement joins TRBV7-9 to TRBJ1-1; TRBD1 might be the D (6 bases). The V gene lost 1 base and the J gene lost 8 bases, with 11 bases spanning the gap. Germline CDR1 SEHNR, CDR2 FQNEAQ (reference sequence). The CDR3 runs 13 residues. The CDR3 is CASSLVSGAEAFF. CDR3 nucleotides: TGTGCCAGCAGCTTAGTTTCAGGGGCCGAAGCTTTCTTT.

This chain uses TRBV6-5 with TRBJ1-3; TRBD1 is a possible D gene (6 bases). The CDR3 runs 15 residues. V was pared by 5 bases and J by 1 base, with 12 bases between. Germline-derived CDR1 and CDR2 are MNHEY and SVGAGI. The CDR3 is CASSSTGQSGNTIYF. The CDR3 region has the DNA TGTGCCAGCAGTAGCACTGGACAGTCTGGAAACACCATATATTTT.